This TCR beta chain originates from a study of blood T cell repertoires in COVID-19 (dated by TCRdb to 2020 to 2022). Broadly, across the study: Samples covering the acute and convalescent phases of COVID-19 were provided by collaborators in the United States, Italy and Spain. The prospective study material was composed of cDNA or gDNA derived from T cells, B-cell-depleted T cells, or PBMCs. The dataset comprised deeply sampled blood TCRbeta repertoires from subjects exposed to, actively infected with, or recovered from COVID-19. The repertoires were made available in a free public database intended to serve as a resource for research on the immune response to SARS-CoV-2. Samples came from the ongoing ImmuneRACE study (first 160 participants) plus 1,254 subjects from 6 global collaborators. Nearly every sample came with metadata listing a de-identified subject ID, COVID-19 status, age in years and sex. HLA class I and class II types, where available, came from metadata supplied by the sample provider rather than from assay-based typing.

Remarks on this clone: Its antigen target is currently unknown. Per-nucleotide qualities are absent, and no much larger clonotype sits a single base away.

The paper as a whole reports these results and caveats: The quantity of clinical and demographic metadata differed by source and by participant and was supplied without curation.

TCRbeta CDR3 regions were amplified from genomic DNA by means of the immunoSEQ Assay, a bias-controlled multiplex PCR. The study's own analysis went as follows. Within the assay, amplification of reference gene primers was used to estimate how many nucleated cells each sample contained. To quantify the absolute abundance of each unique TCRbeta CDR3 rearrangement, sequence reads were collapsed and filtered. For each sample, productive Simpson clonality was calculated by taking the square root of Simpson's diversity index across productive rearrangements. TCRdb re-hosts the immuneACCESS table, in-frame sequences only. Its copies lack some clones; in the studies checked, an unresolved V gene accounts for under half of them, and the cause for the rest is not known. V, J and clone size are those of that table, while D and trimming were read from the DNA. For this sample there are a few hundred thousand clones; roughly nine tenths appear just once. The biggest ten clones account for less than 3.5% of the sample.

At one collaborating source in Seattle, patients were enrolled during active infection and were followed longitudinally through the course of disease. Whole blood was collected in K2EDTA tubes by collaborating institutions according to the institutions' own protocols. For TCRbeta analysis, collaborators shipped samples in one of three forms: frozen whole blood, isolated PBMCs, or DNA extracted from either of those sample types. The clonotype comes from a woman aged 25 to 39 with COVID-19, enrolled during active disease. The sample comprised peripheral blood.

The DNA sequence reads TGTGCCAGCTCATCATCCCTAGCGGGGTCCGGCGGGGAGCTGTTTTTT. Its protein reads: CASSSSLAGSGGELFF. The chain joins TRBV18 to TRBJ2-2; TRBD2 agrees with 9 junctional bases. The CDR1 and CDR2 encoded by the germline V gene are KGHSH and LQKENI. Ends trimmed: V by 5 bases, J by 7 bases; bases unmatched to a gene: 11. The cysteine opens and the phenylalanine closes a CDR3 of 16 amino acids. The read is trimmed to its CDR3 DNA, 48 bases read in frame from base 1.